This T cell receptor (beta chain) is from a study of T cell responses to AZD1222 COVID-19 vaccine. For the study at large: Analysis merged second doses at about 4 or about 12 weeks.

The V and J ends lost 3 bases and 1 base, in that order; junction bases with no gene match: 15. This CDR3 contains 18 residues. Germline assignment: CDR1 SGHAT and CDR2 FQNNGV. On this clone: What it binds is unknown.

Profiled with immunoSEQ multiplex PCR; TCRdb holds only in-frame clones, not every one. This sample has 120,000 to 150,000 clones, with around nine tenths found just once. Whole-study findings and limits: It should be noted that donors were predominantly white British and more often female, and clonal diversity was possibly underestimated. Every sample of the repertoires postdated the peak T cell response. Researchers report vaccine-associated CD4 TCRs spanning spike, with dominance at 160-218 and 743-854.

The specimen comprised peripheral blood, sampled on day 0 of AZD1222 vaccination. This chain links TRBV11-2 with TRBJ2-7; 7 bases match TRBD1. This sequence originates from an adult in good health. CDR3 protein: CASSFSGRTGSPSYEQYF. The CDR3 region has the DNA TGTGCCAGCAGCTTTTCAGGACGGACAGGTTCCCCTTCCTACGAGCAGTACTTC.